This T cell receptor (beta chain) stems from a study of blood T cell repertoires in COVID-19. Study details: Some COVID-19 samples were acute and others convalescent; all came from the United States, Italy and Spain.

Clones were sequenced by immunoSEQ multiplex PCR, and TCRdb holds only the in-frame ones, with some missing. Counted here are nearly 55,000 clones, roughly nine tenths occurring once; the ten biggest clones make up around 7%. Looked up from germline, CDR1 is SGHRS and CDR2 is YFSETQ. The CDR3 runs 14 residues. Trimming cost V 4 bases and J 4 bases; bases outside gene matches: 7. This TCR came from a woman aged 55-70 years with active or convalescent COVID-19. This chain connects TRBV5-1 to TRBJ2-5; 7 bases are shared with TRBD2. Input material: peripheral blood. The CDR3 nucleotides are TGCGCCAGCAGCCCTGGACTAGAAGGAGAGACCCAGTACTTC. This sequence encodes CASSPGLEGETQYF.